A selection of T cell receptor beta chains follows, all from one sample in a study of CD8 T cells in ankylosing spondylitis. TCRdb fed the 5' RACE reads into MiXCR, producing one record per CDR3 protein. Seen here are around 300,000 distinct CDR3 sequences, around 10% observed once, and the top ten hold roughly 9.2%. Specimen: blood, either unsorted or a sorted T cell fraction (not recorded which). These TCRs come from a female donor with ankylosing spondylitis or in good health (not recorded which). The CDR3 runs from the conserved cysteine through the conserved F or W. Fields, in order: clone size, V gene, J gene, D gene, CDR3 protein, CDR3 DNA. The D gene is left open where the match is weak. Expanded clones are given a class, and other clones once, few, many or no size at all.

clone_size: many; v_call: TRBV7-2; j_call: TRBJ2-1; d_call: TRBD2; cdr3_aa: CASSPGLALEQFF; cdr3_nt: TGTGCCAGCAGCCCCGGACTAGCCCTCGAGCAGTTCTTC
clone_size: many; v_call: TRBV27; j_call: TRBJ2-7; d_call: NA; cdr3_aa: CASNPPGNEQYF; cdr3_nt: TGTGCCAGCAACCCCCCGGGGAACGAGCAGTACTTC
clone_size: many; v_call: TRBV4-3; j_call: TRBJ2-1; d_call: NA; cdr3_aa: CASSQGSVANEQFF; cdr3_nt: TGCGCCAGCAGCCAAGGGTCGGTGGCGAATGAGCAGTTCTTC
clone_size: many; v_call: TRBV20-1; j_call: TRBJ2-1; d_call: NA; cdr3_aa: CSASKPGTSLTYNEQFF; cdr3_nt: TGCAGTGCTAGCAAGCCTGGGACCTCCCTAACATACAATGAGCAGTTCTTC
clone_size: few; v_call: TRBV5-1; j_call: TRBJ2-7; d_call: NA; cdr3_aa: CASSLAQTGLSYEQYF; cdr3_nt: TGCGCCAGCAGCTTGGCGCAAACAGGGCTCTCCTACGAGCAGTACTTC
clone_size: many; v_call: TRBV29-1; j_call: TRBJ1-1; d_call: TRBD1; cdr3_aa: CSVGDRSNTEAFF; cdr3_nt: TGCAGCGTTGGGGACAGGTCGAACACTGAAGCTTTCTTT
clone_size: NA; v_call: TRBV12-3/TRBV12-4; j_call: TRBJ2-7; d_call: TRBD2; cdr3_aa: CASSPRALAGGLWYF; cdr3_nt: TGTGCCAGCAGTCCAAGGGCCCTAGCGGGAGGCCTTTGGTACTTC
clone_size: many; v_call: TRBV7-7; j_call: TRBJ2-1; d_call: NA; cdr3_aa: CASSLGPANEQFF; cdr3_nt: TGTGCCAGCAGCTTAGGACCAGCAAATGAGCAGTTCTTC
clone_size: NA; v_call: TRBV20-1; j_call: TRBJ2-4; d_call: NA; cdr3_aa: CSARENYIPGENIQYF; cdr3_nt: TGCAGTGCTAGAGAGAACTATATCCCCGGGGAAAACATTCAGTACTTC
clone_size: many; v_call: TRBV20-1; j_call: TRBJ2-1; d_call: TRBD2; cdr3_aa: CSAWPLSGRAENEQFF; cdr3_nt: TGCAGTGCTTGGCCCCTTAGCGGGAGGGCCGAAAATGAGCAGTTCTTC
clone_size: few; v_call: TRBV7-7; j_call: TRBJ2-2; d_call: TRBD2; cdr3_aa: CASSPRTSGSPGELFF; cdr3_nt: TGTGCCAGCAGCCCCCGAACTAGCGGGAGCCCCGGGGAGCTGTTTTTT
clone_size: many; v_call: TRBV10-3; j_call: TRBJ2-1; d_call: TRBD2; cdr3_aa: CAISESSGRAAYNEQFF; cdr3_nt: TGTGCCATCAGTGAGTCAAGCGGGAGGGCGGCCTACAATGAGCAGTTCTTC
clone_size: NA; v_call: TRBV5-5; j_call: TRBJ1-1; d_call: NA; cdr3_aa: CASNLRGEEWPTEAFF; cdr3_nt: TGTGCCAGCAACCTACGGGGTGAAGAATGGCCCACTGAAGCTTTCTTT
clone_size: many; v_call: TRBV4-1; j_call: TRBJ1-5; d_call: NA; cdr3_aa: CASSQESAYSNQPQHF; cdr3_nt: TGCGCCAGCAGCCAAGAAAGCGCCTATAGCAATCAGCCCCAGCATTTT
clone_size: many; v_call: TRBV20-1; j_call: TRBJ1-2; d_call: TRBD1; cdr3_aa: CSAGQGANYGYTF; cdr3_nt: TGCAGTGCTGGACAGGGGGCCAACTATGGCTACACCTTC
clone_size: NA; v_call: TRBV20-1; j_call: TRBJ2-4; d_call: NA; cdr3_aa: CSARDPRESAKNIQYF; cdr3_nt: TGCAGTGCTAGAGATCCGCGGGAATCAGCCAAAAACATTCAGTACTTC
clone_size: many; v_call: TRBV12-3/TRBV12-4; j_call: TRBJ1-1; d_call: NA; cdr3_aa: CASVGYTEAFF; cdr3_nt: TGTGCCAGCGTGGGGTACACTGAAGCTTTCTTT
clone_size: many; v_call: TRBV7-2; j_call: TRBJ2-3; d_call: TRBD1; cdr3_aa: CASSLRDRGSTQYF; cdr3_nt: TGTGCCAGCAGCTTAAGGGACAGGGGAAGTACGCAGTATTTT
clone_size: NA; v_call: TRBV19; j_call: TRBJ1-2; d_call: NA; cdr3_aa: CASSIDSLYGYTF; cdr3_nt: TGTGCCAGTAGTATCGACAGCCTCTATGGCTACACCTTC
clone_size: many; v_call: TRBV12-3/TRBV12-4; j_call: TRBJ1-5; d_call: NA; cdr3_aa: CASSLFGTANQPQHF; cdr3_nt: TGTGCCAGCAGTTTATTTGGGACGGCAAATCAGCCCCAGCATTTT
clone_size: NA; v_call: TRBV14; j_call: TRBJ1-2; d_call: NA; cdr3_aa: CASSQEKGPPVSYTF; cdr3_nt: TGTGCCAGCAGCCAAGAAAAAGGACCCCCAGTAAGCTACACCTTC
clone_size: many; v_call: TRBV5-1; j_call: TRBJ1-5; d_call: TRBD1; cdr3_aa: CASTPSSDREGRNQPQHF; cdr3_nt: TGCGCCAGCACCCCCTCTTCGGACAGGGAAGGACGCAATCAGCCCCAGCATTTT
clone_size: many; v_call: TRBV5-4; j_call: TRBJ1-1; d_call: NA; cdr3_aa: CASTPNAKGTEAFF; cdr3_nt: TGTGCCAGCACCCCAAATGCGAAGGGGACTGAAGCTTTCTTT
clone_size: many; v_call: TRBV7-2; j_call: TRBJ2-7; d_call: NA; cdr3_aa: CASSLTRFYEQYF; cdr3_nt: TGTGCCAGCAGCTTAACTAGGTTCTACGAGCAGTACTTC
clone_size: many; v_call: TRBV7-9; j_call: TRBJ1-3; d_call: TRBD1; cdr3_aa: CASSTYRGGTAGNTIYF; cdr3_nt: TGTGCCAGCAGCACATACAGGGGAGGTACCGCTGGAAACACCATATATTTT
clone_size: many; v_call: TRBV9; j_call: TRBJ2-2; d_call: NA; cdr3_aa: CASSPGSRNTGELFF; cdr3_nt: TGTGCCAGCAGCCCCGGGAGTCGGAACACCGGGGAGCTGTTTTTT
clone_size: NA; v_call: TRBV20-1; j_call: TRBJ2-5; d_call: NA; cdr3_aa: CSAPPKGEGETQYF; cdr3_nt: TGCAGTGCCCCGCCCAAAGGGGAAGGGGAGACCCAGTACTTC
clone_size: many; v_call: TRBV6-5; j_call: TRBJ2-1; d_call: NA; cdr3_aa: CASSPTRGEQFF; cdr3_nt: TGTGCCAGCAGCCCTACACGGGGGGAGCAGTTCTTC
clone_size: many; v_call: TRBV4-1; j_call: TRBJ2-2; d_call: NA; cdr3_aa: CASSQLGGNTGELFF; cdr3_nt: TGCGCCAGCAGCCAACTCGGGGGGAACACCGGGGAGCTGTTTTTT
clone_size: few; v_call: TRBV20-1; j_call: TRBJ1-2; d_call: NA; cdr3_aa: CSARGVPWGYTF; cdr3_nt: TGCAGTGCTAGAGGTGTCCCCTGGGGCTACACCTTC
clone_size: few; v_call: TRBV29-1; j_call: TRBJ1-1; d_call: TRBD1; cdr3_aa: CSVKPTGGWNTEAFF; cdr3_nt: TGCAGCGTCAAACCGACAGGGGGATGGAACACTGAAGCTTTCTTT
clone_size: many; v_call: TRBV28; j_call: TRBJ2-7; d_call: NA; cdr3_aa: CASRERSYEQYF; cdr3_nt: TGTGCCAGCAGGGAAAGATCCTACGAGCAGTACTTC
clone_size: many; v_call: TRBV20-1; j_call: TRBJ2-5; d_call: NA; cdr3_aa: CSARETGEWRQETQYF; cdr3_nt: TGCAGTGCTAGAGAAACCGGGGAGTGGAGGCAAGAGACCCAGTACTTC
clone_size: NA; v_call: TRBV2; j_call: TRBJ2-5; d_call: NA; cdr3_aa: CAHRGPEQETQYF; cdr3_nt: TGTGCCCATAGGGGACCGGAGCAAGAGACCCAGTACTTC
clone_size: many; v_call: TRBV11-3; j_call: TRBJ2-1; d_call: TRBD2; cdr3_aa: CASSSIAGYNEQFF; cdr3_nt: TGTGCCAGCAGCTCGATAGCGGGCTACAATGAGCAGTTCTTC
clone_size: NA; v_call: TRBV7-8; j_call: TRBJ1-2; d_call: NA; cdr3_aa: CASSDWGYGYTF; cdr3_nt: TGTGCCAGCAGCGATTGGGGCTATGGCTACACCTTC
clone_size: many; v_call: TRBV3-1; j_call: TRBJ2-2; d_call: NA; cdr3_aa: CASSSRQAGELFF; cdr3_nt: TGTGCCAGCAGCTCCCGACAGGCCGGGGAGCTGTTTTTT